These 31 T cell receptor beta chains were all obtained from the same sample, sequenced in a study of CD8 T cells in Susac syndrome. After extraction with the RNeasy kit, about 0.45 to 1 ug of the RNA was reverse transcribed using random hexamers. TCRdb analysed the immunoSEQ multiplex PCR reads with MiXCR anew, one entry per CDR3 protein. The sample has tens of thousands of distinct CDR3 sequences, around 93% seen once. Sequenced input: CD4+ T cells from PBMCs. Receptors originate from a human donor with Susac syndrome.

The genes are TRBV29-1 and TRBJ1-1, with D uncertain. CDR1 is SQVTM and CDR2 is ANQGSEA in the germline V gene. CDR3 length equals 11 residues. In DNA form, the CDR3 reads TGCAGTTCTACTATGACCGGAGAAGCTTTCTTT. Encoded protein: CSSTMTGEAFF.

This rearrangement joins TRBV23-1 to TRBJ1-5, with 9 bases aligning to TRBD1. TRBV23-1 is labeled an ORF, and its function is uncertain. The V segment lost 5 bases and the J segment 0 bases; nucleotides outside the gene matches: 14. This CDR3 is built from 19 residues. CDR3 nucleotides: TGCGCCAGCAGTGAACGACAGGGGGACCCTCCTCATAGCAATCAGCCCCAGCATTTT. It specifies CASSERQGDPPHSNQPQHF.

This chain connects TRBV20-1 to TRBJ1-5; possibly TRBD1 for D (6 bases). The CDR3 is made up of 15 amino acids. CDR1 and CDR2 from the germline V gene are DFQATT and SNEGSKA (reference sequence). Trimming removed 7 bases from V and 3 bases from J, with 19 bases in between. Written as DNA, the CDR3 is TGCAGTGTAGGGGGGGAACCCCAGCACAATCAGCCCCAGCATTTT. It is translated as CSVGGEPQHNQPQHF.

This clonotype appeared a single time. DNA of the CDR3: TGCAGTGCCCCCCATCCGGGGGGCTACACCTTC. Translated, it gives CSAPHPGGYTF. This chain uses TRBV20-1 with TRBJ1-2, with D hard to call. CDR3 length: 11 amino acids. Trimming took off 6 bases at V and 8 bases at J, with 13 bases between the two ends. Germline CDR1 and CDR2: DFQATT and SNEGSKA (reference sequence).

The chain employs TRBV30 and TRBJ1-5; D is unclear. The CDR3 is 13 residues long. Per the germline V gene, CDR1 is GTSNPN and CDR2 is SVGIG (reference sequence). Trimming took 2 bases from V and 5 from J, leaving 10 bases between them. The CDR3 reads CAWSLRSDQPQHF. The CDR3, as DNA: TGTGCCTGGAGTCTTCGTTCGGATCAGCCCCAGCATTTT.

This chain links TRBV6-5 with TRBJ1-5; possibly TRBD1 for D (5 bases). The CDR3 totals 14 residues. Germline CDR1 reads MNHEY; CDR2 reads SVGAGI. Trimming removed 4 bases at V and 5 bases at J, with 12 bases between. The CDR3 DNA sequence: TGTGCCAGCAGTTTAACACGGGGGGATCAGCCCCAGCATTTT. Residues: CASSLTRGDQPQHF.

This clonotype was counted only a few times. V gene TRBV28 combines with J gene TRBJ1-5, with D maybe TRBD1 (5 bases). Germline assignment: CDR1 MDHEN and CDR2 SYDVKM. The V end lost 5 bases, the J end lost 1 base, and 6 bases lay between the germline ends. The CDR3 loop spans 13 amino acids. The CDR3 here is CASSRDSNQPQHF. The CDR3 DNA is TGTGCCAGCAGTCGGGACAGCAATCAGCCCCAGCATTTT.

The V and J genes are TRBV20-1 and TRBJ1-1; 10 nucleotides match TRBD1. The CDR3 runs 12 residues. In germline, CDR1 is DFQATT, CDR2 SNEGSKA (reference sequence). Trimming took 5 bases from V and 10 from J; bases not matched to a gene: 7. The CDR3 protein is CSAGRQGAGAFF. The CDR3 DNA follows: TGCAGTGCTGGCCGACAGGGGGCCGGAGCTTTCTTT.

The chain recombines TRBV7-3 with TRBJ2-5, with D uncertain. Germline V gene sequence: CDR1 SGHTA, CDR2 FQGTGA. The CDR3 is 13 amino acids. V lost 2 bases and J 4 bases, leaving 8 bases between the germline ends. CDR3 protein: CASSLFLAETQYF. The CDR3 DNA follows: TGTGCCAGCAGCTTATTCTTGGCAGAGACCCAGTACTTC.

The chain has TRBV7-2 and TRBJ2-5, with 7 nucleotides matching TRBD1. This CDR3 has 14 residues. Per the germline V gene, CDR1 is SGHTA and CDR2 is FQGNSA. V trimming: 6 bases; J trimming: 2 bases; junction bases outside the gene matches: 6. The CDR3 spells CASSDTGVQETQYF. As DNA, the CDR3 is TGTGCCAGCAGTGATACAGGGGTGCAAGAGACCCAGTACTTC.

The rearrangement joins TRBV20-1 to TRBJ1-5; D is possibly TRBD1 (6 bases). In germline, CDR1 is DFQATT, CDR2 SNEGSKA (reference sequence). This CDR3 region has 15 residues. V lost 5 bases and J 7 bases, leaving 21 bases between the germline ends. The CDR3, as DNA: TGCAGTGCTGGAGCCGGACAGTCGGGCAGGCAGCCCCAGCATTTT. It is translated as CSAGAGQSGRQPQHF.

The rearrangement uses TRBV29-1 and TRBJ1-2, with D perhaps TRBD1 (6 bases). This CDR3 region has 14 residues. Germline V gene data show CDR1 as SQVTM and CDR2 as ANQGSEA. Deletions cut 7 bases from V and 4 bases from J, with 19 bases between. The CDR3 here is CSGSRTGSPYGYTF. CDR3 bases: TGCAGCGGGTCAAGAACAGGGAGCCCCTATGGCTACACCTTC.

This clonotype was observed a single time. This chain links TRBV9 with TRBJ2-1, with D uncertain. The germline CDR1 and CDR2 sequences are SGDLS and YYNGEE. Trimming took 0 bases from V and 5 from J, leaving 6 bases between them. The CDR3 sequence is 13 residues long. CDR3 nucleotides: TGTGCCAGCAGCGTAGGAACACACAATGAGCAGTTCTTC. Translated, it gives CASSVGTHNEQFF.

This chain links TRBV7-3 with TRBJ1-5; the D gene is possibly TRBD1 (6 bases). The CDR3 totals 14 residues. Trimming cost V 5 bases and J 9 bases, with 17 bases left between them. Germline loops: CDR1 SGHTA, CDR2 FQGTGA. The CDR3 DNA reads as TGTGCCAGCAGCCTTTCTCCAGGGGTTGGGCCCCAGCATTTT. Its translation is CASSLSPGVGPQHF.

V usage is TRBV12-3 or TRBV12-4 and J usage is TRBJ1-1; TRBD1 matches 9 bases. The CDR3 is 16 residues long. V shed 7 bases and J 2 bases; nucleotides not matched to a gene: 11. The CDR3 loop reads CASTLGTGSGNTEAFF. The CDR3 DNA is TGTGCCAGCACCCTTGGGACAGGGTCAGGAAACACTGAAGCTTTCTTT.

This clonotype turned up a few times. The chain has TRBV7-2 and TRBJ2-2; perhaps D is TRBD1 or TRBD2 (5 bases each). V lost 2 bases to trimming and J lost 0 bases, with 13 bases between them. This CDR3 comprises 17 residues. The V gene's germline CDR1 is SGHTA and CDR2 FQGNSA. The DNA of the CDR3 is TGTGCCAGCAGCTTACAGTGGGACCCAACGAACACCGGGGAGCTGTTTTTT. This sequence encodes CASSLQWDPTNTGELFF.

This rearrangement joins TRBV28 to TRBJ2-3; 10 positions agree with TRBD1. This CDR3 has 16 residues. Germline V gene sequence: CDR1 MDHEN, CDR2 SYDVKM. After removal of 3 bases from V and 6 bases from J, the junction contained 9 bases not matched to a gene. CDR3: CASSFLGQGKEDTQYF. CDR3 DNA sequence: TGTGCCAGCAGTTTTCTGGGACAGGGGAAGGAGGATACGCAGTATTTT.

This sequence joins TRBV12-3 or TRBV12-4 and TRBJ2-3; TRBD2 is a possible D gene (5 bases). The CDR3 covers 13 residues. V lost 3 bases and J lost 1, with 5 bases in between. The CDR3: CASSFGGTDTQYF. In nucleotides, the CDR3 is TGTGCCAGCAGTTTCGGGGGCACAGATACGCAGTATTTT.

This clonotype appeared once. The CDR3 sequence: CATNGTVSGNTIYF. DNA for the CDR3: TGTGCCACCAACGGGACTGTTTCTGGAAACACCATATATTTT. The V and J genes are TRBV24-1 and TRBJ1-3; a possible D gene is TRBD1 (5 bases). Germline values: CDR1 KGHDR, CDR2 SFDVKD. V lost 8 bases and J 1 base, leaving 11 bases between the germline ends. CDR3 length: 14 amino acids.

This chain links TRBV6-5 with TRBJ1-1; possible D gene TRBD1, 5 bases. Between the trimmed V and J ends, which lost 6 bases and 1 base, there was a span of 9 bases. The CDR3 sequence is 13 residues long. The germline CDR1 and CDR2 sequences are MNHEY and SVGAGI. CDR3 protein: CASRGLPNTEAFF. The DNA of the CDR3 is TGTGCCAGCAGGGGACTGCCGAACACTGAAGCTTTCTTT.

This chain uses TRBV5-1 with TRBJ2-1, with 15 bases identical to TRBD2. From germline, CDR1 is SGHRS and CDR2 YFSETQ. There are 19 residues in the CDR3. Trimming took 4 bases from V and 0 from J; bases not matched to a gene: 8. The CDR3 protein is CASSPTGTSGGSSYNEQFF. The CDR3 nucleotides are TGCGCCAGCAGCCCTACCGGGACTAGCGGGGGGAGCTCCTACAATGAGCAGTTCTTC.

The chain carries TRBV21-1 and TRBJ2-2; the table's D call, TRBD1, has no DNA check behind it. TRBV21-1 is shown as a pseudogene. CDR3 length equals 17 residues. Written as DNA, the CDR3 is TGTGCCAGCCCCTCAGGGGGGGAGACGGATTACACCGGGGAGCTGTTTTTT. It encodes CASPSGGETDYTGELFF.

The chain combines TRBV2 with TRBJ1-5; 8 bases match TRBD1. Per germline, CDR1 SNHLY and CDR2 FYNNEI. The CDR3 loop spans 13 amino acids. The V and J ends lost 6 bases and 3 bases, in that order; junction bases with no gene match: 1. CDR3 amino acids: CASRDRDNQPQHF. The DNA for the CDR3 is TGTGCCAGCAGGGACAGGGACAATCAGCCCCAGCATTTT.

The V call is TRBV2, the J call TRBJ2-7, with 7 bases identical to TRBD1. The CDR3 spans 13 residues. Germline loops: CDR1 SNHLY, CDR2 FYNNEI. Trimming took 6 bases from V and 8 from J; bases not matched to a gene: 10. In DNA form, the CDR3 reads TGTGCCAGCAGCGGACAGGTCTCACCTCAGCAGTACTTC. Its translation is CASSGQVSPQQYF. Variable domain in full (rest from reference TRBV2 and TRBJ2-7): EPEVTQTPSHQVTQMGQEVILRCVPISNHLYFYWYRQILGQKVEFLVSFYNNEISEKSEIFDDQFSVERPDGSNFTLKIRSTKLEDSAMYFCASSGQVSPQQYFGPGTRLTVT.

The chain joins TRBV28 to TRBJ1-2, with a tentative D call TRBD1 (5 bases). The CDR3 runs to 15 residues. The germline V gene has CDR1 MDHEN and CDR2 SYDVKM. V shed 4 bases and J shed 2 bases, with 14 bases lying between them. For the CDR3, the DNA is TGTGCCAGCAGTTCTCCCCTCGGGGGAAACTATGGCTACACCTTC. It codes for CASSSPLGGNYGYTF.

The chain uses TRBV6-2 or TRBV6-3 and TRBJ1-1; D unclear. This CDR3 has 17 amino acids. Germline CDR1 is MNHEY and CDR2 is SVGEGT. The V end was cut by 2 bases, the J end by 3 bases, with 19 bases between. CDR3 in DNA: TGTGCCAGCAGTTACAGGAGGATCGGGGTGGTTTACACTGAAGCTTTCTTT. Translated: CASSYRRIGVVYTEAFF.

The chain recombines TRBV6-5 with TRBJ1-1, with a weak D call TRBD1 (6 bases). This CDR3 has 12 residues. V lost 0 bases, J lost 9 bases, and 8 bases lay in between. Germline CDR1 and CDR2: MNHEY and SVGAGI. The CDR3 is CASSYSTGKAFF. The DNA for the CDR3 is TGTGCCAGCAGTTACTCCACAGGGAAAGCTTTCTTT.

The chain combines TRBV5-1 with TRBJ2-5, with no clear D. The CDR3 runs 14 residues. Germline loops: CDR1 SGHRS, CDR2 YFSETQ. V gave up 1 base and J gave up 5 bases, with 12 bases separating them. CDR3 loop: CASSLKSEAETQYF. The CDR3, as DNA: TGCGCCAGCAGCTTGAAGTCCGAGGCGGAGACCCAGTACTTC.

This rearrangement joins TRBV5-1 to TRBJ1-1; 12 nucleotides agree with TRBD1. The trim removed 0 bases at V and 8 bases at J, leaving 11 bases unmatched. The CDR3 has 17 residues. Germline V gene data show CDR1 as SGHRS and CDR2 as YFSETQ. The CDR3 region has the DNA TGCGCCAGCAGCTTGGCCAGCGGGGACAGGGGGCTTGCGGAAGCTTTCTTT. It encodes CASSLASGDRGLAEAFF.

CDR3 sequence: CASSLATPNQPQHF. The CDR3 coding sequence is TGTGCCAGCAGCTTGGCTACCCCCAATCAGCCCCAGCATTTT. The chain carries TRBV7-2 and TRBJ1-5; unclear D gene. Per the germline V gene, CDR1 is SGHTA and CDR2 is FQGNSA. The CDR3 length is 14 residues. Trimming took off 3 bases at V and 3 bases at J, with 9 bases between the two ends.

The table lists this clonotype with a count of one. The gene calls are TRBV10-3 and TRBJ1-1; D unresolved. Germline V gene sequence: CDR1 ENHRY, CDR2 SYGVKD. V was trimmed by 3 bases and J by 1 base, leaving 9 bases between them. CDR3 length: 14 amino acids. CDR3 nucleotide sequence: TGTGCCATCAGTGAAGGGCAGAGGAACACTGAAGCTTTCTTT. Its translation: CAISEGQRNTEAFF.